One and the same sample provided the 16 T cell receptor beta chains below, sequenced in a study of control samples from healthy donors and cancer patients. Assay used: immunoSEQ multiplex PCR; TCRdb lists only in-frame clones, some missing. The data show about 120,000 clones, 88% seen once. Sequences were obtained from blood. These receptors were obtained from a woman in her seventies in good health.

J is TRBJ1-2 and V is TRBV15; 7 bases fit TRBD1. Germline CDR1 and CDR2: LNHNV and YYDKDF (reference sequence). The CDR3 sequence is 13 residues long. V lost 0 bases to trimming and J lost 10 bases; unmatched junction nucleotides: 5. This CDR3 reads CATSRDQDRIYTF. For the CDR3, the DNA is TGTGCCACCAGCAGAGATCAGGACAGGATCTACACCTTC.

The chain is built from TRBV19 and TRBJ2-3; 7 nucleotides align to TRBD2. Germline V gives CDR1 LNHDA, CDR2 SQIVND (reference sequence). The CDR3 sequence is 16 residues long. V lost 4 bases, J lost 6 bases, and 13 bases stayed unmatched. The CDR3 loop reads CASSKGLVGGMDTQYF. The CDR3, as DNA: TGTGCCAGTAGTAAAGGACTAGTTGGGGGAATGGATACGCAGTATTTT.

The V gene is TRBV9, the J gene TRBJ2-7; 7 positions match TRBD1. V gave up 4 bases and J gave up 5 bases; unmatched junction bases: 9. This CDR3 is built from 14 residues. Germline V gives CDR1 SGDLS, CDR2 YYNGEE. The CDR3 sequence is CASSPQVQGDEQYF. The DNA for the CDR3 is TGTGCCAGCAGCCCCCAGGTCCAGGGGGACGAGCAGTACTTC. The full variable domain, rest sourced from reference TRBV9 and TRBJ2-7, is DSGVTQTPKHLITATGQRVTLRCSPRSGDLSVYWYQQSLDQGLQFLIQYYNGEERAKGNILERFSAQQFPDLHSELNLSSLELGDSALYFCASSPQVQGDEQYFGPGTRLTVT.

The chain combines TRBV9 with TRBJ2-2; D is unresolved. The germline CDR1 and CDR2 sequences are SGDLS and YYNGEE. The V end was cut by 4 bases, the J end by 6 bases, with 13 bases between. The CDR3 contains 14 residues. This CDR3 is CASSPSPAAGELFF. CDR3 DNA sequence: TGTGCCAGCAGCCCCAGCCCGGCGGCCGGGGAGCTGTTTTTT.

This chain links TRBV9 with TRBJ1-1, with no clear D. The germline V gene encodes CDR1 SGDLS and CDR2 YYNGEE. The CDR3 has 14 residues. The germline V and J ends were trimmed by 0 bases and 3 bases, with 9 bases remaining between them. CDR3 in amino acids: CASSVGGRDTEAFF. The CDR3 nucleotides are TGTGCCAGCAGCGTAGGAGGGAGGGACACTGAAGCTTTCTTT.

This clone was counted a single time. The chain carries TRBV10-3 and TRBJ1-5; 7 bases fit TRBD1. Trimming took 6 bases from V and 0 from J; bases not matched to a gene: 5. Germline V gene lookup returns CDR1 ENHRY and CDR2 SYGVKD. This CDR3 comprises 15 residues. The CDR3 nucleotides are TGTGCCATCAGCCCGACAGGGAATAGCAATCAGCCCCAGCATTTT. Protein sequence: CAISPTGNSNQPQHF.

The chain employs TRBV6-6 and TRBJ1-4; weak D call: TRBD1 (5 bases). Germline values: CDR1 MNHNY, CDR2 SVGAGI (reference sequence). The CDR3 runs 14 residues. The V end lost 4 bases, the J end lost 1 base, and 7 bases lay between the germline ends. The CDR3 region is CASSFGQTNEKLFF. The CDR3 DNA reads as TGTGCCAGCAGTTTCGGACAAACTAATGAAAAACTGTTTTTT.

The CDR3 spells CASSEGGRGHDTEAFF. CDR3 DNA sequence: TGTGCCAGCAGTGAAGGCGGCAGGGGGCACGACACTGAAGCTTTCTTT. The J gene is TRBJ1-1, the V gene TRBV25-1; 8 bases agree with TRBD1. Germline-derived CDR1 and CDR2 are MGHDK and SYGVNS. The CDR3 sequence is 16 residues long. Germline trimming cut 2 bases from V and 3 bases from J; bases unmatched to any gene: 8. Full variable domain (outside the CDR3, taken from reference TRBV25-1 and TRBJ1-1): EADIYQTPRYLVIGTGKKITLECSQTMGHDKMYWYQQDPGMELHLIHYSYGVNSTEKGDLSSESTVSRIRTEHFPLTLESARPSHTSQYLCASSEGGRGHDTEAFFGQGTRLTVV.

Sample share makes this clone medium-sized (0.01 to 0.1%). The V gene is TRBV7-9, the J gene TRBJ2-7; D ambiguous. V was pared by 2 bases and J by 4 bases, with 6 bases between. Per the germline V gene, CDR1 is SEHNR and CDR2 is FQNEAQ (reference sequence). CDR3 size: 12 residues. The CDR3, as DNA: TGTGCCAGCAGCTTAAAAAAGTACGAGCAGTACTTC. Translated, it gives CASSLKKYEQYF.

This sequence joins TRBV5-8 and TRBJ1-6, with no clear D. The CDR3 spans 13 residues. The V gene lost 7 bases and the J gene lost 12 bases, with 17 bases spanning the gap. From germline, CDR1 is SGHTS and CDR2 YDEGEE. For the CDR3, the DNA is TGTGCCAGCGGCCGCGGACTTCGGGTACCCCTCCACTTT. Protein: CASGRGLRVPLHF.

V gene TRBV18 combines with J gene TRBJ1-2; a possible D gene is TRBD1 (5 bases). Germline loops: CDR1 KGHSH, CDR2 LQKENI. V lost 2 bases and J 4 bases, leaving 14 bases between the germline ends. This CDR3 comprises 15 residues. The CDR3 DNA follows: TGTGCCAGCTCACCAAGGCAGGGCCGTAGCTATGGCTACACCTTC. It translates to CASSPRQGRSYGYTF.

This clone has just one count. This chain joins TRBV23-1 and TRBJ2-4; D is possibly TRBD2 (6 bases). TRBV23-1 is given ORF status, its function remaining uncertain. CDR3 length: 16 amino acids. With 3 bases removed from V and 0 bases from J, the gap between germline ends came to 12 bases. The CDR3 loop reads CASSHLEGIAKNIQYF. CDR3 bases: TGCGCCAGCAGTCATCTGGAGGGGATAGCCAAAAACATTCAGTACTTC.

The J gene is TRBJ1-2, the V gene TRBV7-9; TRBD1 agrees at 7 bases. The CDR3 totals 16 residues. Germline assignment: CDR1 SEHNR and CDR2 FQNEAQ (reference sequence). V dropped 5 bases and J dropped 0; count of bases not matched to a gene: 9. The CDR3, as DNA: TGTGCCAGCAGCCAAGGGACAGACTATACTAACTATGGCTACACCTTC. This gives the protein CASSQGTDYTNYGYTF.

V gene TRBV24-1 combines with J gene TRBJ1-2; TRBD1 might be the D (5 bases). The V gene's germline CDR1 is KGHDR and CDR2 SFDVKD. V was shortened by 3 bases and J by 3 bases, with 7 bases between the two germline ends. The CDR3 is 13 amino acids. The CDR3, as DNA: TGTGCCACCAGTGATCCGGGGCACTATGGCTACACCTTC. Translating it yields CATSDPGHYGYTF.

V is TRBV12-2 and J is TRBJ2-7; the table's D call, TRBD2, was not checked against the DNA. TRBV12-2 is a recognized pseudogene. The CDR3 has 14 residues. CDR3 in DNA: TGTGCAAGTCGCCCGGGGGATCAAGTCCACGAGCAGTACTTC. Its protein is CASRPGDQVHEQYF.

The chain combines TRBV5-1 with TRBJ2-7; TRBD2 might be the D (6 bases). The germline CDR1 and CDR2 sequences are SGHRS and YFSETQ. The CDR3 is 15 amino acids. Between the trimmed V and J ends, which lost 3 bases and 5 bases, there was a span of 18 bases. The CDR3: CASSSQGGVGDEQYF. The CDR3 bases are TGCGCCAGCAGCTCTCAGGGAGGTGTTGGGGACGAGCAGTACTTC.